Sequencing of this T cell receptor (beta chain) was carried out in a study of cytomegalovirus exposure and HLA in healthy donors. The PCR used 60 Vbeta and 13 Jbeta primers. Generated by immunoSEQ multiplex PCR, the TCRdb table keeps only in-frame clones and is missing some. The sample holds approximately 210,000 clones, about 85% seen once. At the time of sampling, donors were nominally healthy, though unrecorded immune exposures were likely. Unmatched junction bases numbered 8, after V lost 5 bases and J lost 6 bases. CDR1 is SQVTM, CDR2 ANQGSEA, per germline. CDR3 size: 13 residues. This receptor was taken from a woman between 50 and 59 years old in good health and CMV-seropositive. The V call is TRBV29-1, the J call TRBJ2-7; 9 nucleotides agree with TRBD1. Sequences were obtained from PBMCs. The CDR3 region is CSVPGTGLSEQYF. The CDR3 DNA is TGCAGCGTTCCCGGGACAGGGCTCTCCGAGCAGTACTTC.